This T cell receptor (beta chain) comes out of a study of Ad26.COV2.S vaccination and SARS-CoV-2 variants. At the level of the study: By the intramuscular route, Ad26.COV2.S was given once, or twice 56 days apart.

Libraries were prepared by immunoSEQ multiplex PCR; TCRdb keeps only in-frame clonotypes and omits some of them. The data contain over 450,000 clones, approximately 90% of them singletons. Treatment meaning: around 19 received Ad26.COV2.S at low or high dose, single or two shots; 5 received placebo; per-sample allocation not given. Sampling was performed 63 days after the first vaccine or placebo injection. Vaccination used an Ad26 vector expressing Wuhan-strain SARS-CoV-2 spike. This clonotype was obtained from a person aged 18-60 years who received the Ad26.COV2.S COVID-19 vaccine or a placebo. Sequenced here: peripheral blood, sampled in a trial of Ad26.COV2.S vaccine versus placebo.

The CDR3 DNA sequence: TGTGCCAGCTCACCACCGGACGGATACAATGAGCAGTTCTTC. This codes for CASSPPDGYNEQFF. The rearrangement joins TRBV18 to TRBJ2-1; D unresolved. Germline CDR1 and CDR2: KGHSH and LQKENI. Trimming cost V 0 bases and J 4 bases, with 7 bases left between them. There are 14 residues in the CDR3.